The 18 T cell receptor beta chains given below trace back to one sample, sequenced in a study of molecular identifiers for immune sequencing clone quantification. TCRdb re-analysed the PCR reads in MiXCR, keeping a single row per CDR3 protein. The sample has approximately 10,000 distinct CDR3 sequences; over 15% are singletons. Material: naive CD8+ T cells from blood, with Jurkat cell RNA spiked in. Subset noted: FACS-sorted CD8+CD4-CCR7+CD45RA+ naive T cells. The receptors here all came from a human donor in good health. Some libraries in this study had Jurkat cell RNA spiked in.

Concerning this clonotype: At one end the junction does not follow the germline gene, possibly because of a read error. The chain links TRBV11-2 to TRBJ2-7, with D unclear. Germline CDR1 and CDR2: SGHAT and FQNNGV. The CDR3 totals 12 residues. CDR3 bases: TGTGCCGGCAGCCGTGGTGGCGAACGGGAGTACTTC. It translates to CAGSRGGEREYF.

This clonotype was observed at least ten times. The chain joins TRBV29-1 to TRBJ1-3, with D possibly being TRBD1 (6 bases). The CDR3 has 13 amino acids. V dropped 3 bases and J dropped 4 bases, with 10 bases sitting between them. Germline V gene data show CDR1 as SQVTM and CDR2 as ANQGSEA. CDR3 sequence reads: CSVEGGPGNTIYF. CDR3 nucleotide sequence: TGCAGCGTTGAGGGGGGGCCAGGAAACACCATATATTTT.

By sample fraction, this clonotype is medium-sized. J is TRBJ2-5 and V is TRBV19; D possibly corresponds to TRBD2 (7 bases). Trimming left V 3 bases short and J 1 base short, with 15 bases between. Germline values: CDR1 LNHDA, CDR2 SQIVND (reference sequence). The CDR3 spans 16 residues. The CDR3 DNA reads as TGTGCCAGTAGTATGATGGGGGGGGGCCCCCAAGAGACCCAGTACTTC. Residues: CASSMMGGGPQETQYF. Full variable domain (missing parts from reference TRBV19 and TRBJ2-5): DGGITQSPKYLFRKEGQNVTLSCEQNLNHDAMYWYRQDPGQGLRLIYYSQIVNDFQKGDIAEGYSVSREKKESFPLTVTSAQKNPTAFYLCASSMMGGGPQETQYFGPGTRLLVL.

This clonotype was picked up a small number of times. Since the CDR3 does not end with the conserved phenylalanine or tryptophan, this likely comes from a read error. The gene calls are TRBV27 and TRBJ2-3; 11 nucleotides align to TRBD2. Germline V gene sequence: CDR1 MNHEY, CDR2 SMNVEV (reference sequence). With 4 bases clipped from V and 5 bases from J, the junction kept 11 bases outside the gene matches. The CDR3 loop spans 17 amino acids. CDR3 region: CASSSIIAGGLGDTQYL. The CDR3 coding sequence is TGTGCCAGCAGTTCCATTATAGCGGGAGGGCTAGGAGATACGCAGTATCTT.

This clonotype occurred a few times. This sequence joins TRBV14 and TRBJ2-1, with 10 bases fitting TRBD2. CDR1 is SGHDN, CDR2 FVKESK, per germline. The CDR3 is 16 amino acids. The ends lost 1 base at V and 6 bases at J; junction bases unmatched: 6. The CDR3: CASSQVKLAGRNEQFF. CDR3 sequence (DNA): TGTGCCAGCAGCCAAGTAAAACTAGCGGGACGCAATGAGCAGTTCTTC.

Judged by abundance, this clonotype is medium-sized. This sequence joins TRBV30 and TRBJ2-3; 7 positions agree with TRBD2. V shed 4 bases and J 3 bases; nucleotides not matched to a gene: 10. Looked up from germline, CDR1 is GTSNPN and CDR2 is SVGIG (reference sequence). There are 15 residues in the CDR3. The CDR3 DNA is TGTGCCTGGATGCTAGAAGGCGGGAGAACAGATACGCAGTATTTT. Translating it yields CAWMLEGGRTDTQYF.

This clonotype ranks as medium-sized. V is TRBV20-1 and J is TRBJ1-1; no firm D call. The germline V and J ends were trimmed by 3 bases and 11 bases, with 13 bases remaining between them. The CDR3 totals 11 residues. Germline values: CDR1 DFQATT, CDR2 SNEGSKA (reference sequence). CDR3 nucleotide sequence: TGCAGTGCTAGGAACGACCTGAGGGCTTTCTTT. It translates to CSARNDLRAFF.

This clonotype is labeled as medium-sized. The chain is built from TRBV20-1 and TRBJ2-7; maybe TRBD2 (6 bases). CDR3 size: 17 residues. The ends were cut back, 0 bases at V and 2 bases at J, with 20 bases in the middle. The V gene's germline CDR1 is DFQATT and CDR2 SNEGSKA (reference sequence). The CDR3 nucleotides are TGCAGTGCTAGAGATCCGTTGATAGCGGATTTTACCTACGAGCAGTACTTC. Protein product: CSARDPLIADFTYEQYF.

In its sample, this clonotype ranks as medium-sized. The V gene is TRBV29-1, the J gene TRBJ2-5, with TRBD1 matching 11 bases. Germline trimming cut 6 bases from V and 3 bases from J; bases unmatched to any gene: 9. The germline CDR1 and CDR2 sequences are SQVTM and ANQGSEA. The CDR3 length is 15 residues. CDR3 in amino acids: CSVGNRDRGEETQYF. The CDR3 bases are TGCAGCGTGGGAAACCGGGACAGGGGGGAAGAGACCCAGTACTTC.

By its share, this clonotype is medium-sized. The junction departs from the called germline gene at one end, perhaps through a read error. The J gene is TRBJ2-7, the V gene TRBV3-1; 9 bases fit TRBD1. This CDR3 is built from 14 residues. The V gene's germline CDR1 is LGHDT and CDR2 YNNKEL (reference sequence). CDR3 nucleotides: TGTGCCAGCAGTCAAGGGACAGGGACCTACGAGCAGTACTTC. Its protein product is CASSQGTGTYEQYF.

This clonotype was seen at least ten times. The CDR3 sequence: CASSLLASSGELFF. DNA for the CDR3: TGTGCCAGCAGTTTACTGGCTAGTTCCGGGGAGCTGTTTTTT. The chain couples TRBV27 to TRBJ2-2; D ambiguous. CDR1 and CDR2 (germline): MNHEY, SMNVEV (reference sequence). V lost 2 bases and J lost 6, with 10 bases in between. The CDR3 totals 14 residues.

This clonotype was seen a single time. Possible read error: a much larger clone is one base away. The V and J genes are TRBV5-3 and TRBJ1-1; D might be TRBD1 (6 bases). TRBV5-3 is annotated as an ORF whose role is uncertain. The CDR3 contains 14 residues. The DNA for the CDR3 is TGTGCCAGCAGCTTGGGGGGGGCGTGTACTGAAGCTTTCTTT. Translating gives CASSLGGACTEAFF.

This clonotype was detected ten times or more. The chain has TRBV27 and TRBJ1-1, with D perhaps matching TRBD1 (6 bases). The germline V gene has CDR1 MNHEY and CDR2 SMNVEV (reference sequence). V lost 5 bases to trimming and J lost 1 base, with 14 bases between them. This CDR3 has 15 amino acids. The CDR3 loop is CASSTQGSANTEAFF. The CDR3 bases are TGTGCCAGCAGTACGCAGGGGTCGGCGAACACTGAAGCTTTCTTT.

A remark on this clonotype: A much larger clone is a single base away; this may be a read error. CDR3 in DNA: TGTGCCAGCAGTCTCCCTCGGGCAGGGTACACTGAAGCTTTCTTT. Translating gives CASSLPRAGYTEAFF. The chain links TRBV28 to TRBJ1-1; D perhaps matches TRBD1 (5 bases). The V end lost 5 bases, the J end lost 3 bases, and 16 bases lay between the germline ends. The germline V gene encodes CDR1 MDHEN and CDR2 SYDVKM. The CDR3 sequence is 15 residues long.

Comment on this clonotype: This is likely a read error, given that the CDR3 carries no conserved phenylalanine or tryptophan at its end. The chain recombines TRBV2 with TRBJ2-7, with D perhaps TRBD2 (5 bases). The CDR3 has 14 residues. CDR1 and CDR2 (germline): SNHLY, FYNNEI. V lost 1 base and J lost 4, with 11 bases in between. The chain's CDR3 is CASSEVMGDYEQYY. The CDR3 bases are TGTGCCAGCAGTGAAGTGATGGGAGATTACGAGCAGTACTAC.

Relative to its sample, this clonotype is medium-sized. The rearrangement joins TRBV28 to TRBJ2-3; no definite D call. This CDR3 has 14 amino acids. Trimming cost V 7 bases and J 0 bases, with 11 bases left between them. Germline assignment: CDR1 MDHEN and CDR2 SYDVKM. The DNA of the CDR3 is TGTGCCAGCAACCCGCTGACTAGCACAGATACGCAGTATTTT. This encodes CASNPLTSTDTQYF.

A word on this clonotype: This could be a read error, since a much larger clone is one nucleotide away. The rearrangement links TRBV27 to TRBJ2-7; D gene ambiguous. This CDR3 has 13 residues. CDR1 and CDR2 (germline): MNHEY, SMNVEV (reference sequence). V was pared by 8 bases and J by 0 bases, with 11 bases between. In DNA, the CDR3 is TGTGCCAGCGCACGGTCTCCCTCCTACGAGCAGTACTTC. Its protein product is CASARSPSYEQYF.

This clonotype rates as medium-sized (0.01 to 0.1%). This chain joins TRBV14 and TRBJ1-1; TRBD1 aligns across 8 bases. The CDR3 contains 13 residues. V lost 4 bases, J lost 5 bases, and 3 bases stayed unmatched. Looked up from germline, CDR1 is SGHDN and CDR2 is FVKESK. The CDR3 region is CASSPGGWTEAFF. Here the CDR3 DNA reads TGTGCCAGCAGCCCAGGGGGCTGGACTGAAGCTTTCTTT.